This TCR beta chain was identified in a study of regulatory T cells in long-lasting Graves disease. Study-level results: Shared public clonotypes totalled 2,741 in persistent patients, compared with approximately 970 in new patients. Study was limited to peripheral blood, excluding thyroid tissue.

Time point noted: persistent/refractory GD, antithyroid drugs over 5 years with positive TRAb. Making the TCR library involved RNA that had been extracted from PBMCs. Building the TCR beta libraries relied on iRepertoire HTBI primers, and CDR3 regions underwent Arm-PCR. TCRdb re-called the multiplex PCR reads through MiXCR, storing one row per CDR3 protein. This repertoire shows roughly 400,000 distinct CDR3 sequences, 21% found once; its top ten account for roughly an eighth. As concerns this clonotype: The antigen is unknown.

This clonotype was obtained from a female donor with Graves disease. This specimen was peripheral blood mononuclear cells (PBMCs), taken when the disease was refractory, from a patient treated with antithyroid drugs.

This CDR3 reads CASIDSGTGSHEQYF. CDR3 DNA sequence: TGTGCCAGCATCGACTCAGGAACAGGGAGCCACGAGCAGTACTTC. This rearrangement joins TRBV6-1 to TRBJ2-7; a weak D match, TRBD1 (6 bases). The CDR3 has 15 amino acids. Trimming removed 7 bases at V and 5 bases at J, with 21 bases between. Germline V lookup: CDR1 MNHNS, CDR2 SASEGT.